The clone carrying this T cell receptor beta chain was recorded once. Its antigen is undetermined. This specimen belongs to a study of T cell responses to AZD1222 COVID-19 vaccine. General study findings and limits: Spike regions recognized by vaccine-associated CD4 TCRs spanned the protein, led by 160-218 and 743-854.

The table came from immunoSEQ multiplex PCR; TCRdb's copy has only in-frame clones and leaves some out. The sample has 120,000 or so clones; around 90% are singletons. This CDR3 comprises 18 residues. Germline V lookup: CDR1 SEHNR, CDR2 FQNEAQ (reference sequence). Trimming took off 1 base at V and 1 base at J, with 18 bases between the two ends. This sequence joins TRBV7-9 and TRBJ2-3; no clear D gene. The clonotype was recovered from an adult in good health. The starting material was peripheral blood, obtained on day 0 of AZD1222 vaccination. For the CDR3, the DNA is TGTGCCAGCAGCTTAGTCGGTGCCCGAGAGGACCGCACAGATACGCAGTATTTT. As protein: CASSLVGAREDRTDTQYF.